Ten or more counts support the clone carrying this TCR beta chain. Its target is unknown. This record belongs to a study of lung T cells in sarcoidosis with Löfgren's syndrome. Across the study: Analyses focused on Löfgren's syndrome patients.

One entry per CDR3 protein, called by TCRdb with MiXCR from the reads. The sample lists about 9,200 distinct CDR3 sequences, nearly 20% occurring once. Notes on the study in general: Versus controls, Löfgren's syndrome patients reportedly showed TRAV12-1 and TRBV2 as most expanded. TRBV2 was the preferred pairing partner of TRAV12-1, with similar CDR3s. Multiple Löfgren's syndrome patients reportedly shared TRAV12-1 and TRBV2 CDR3 motifs, suggesting public CD4+ TCRs.

The CDR3 is made up of 13 amino acids. Germline CDR1 and CDR2: SGHTA and FQGNSA. Trimming pared 3 bases from V and 4 bases from J, leaving 9 bases between. The sequencing input was CD4+ T cells from bronchoalveolar lavage. The TCR originated in a human donor with sarcoidosis (Löfgren's syndrome or another form), or a control subject (not recorded which). The chain carries TRBV7-2 and TRBJ2-5, with D uncertain. CDR3 DNA sequence: TGTGCCAGCAGCTTTAGGTGGGGAGAGACCCAGTACTTC. It is translated as CASSFRWGETQYF.